Presented here are 19 T cell receptor beta chains from one specimen sequenced in a study of chemoradiotherapy in HPV16-positive cancers. Sequencing used immunoSEQ multiplex PCR; TCRdb keeps in-frame clones, though not all of them. The sample has 1,500 to 2,000 clones, around 84% seen once; the top ten hold roughly 9.4%. The starting material was tumor tissue, obtained from a patient who underwent chemoradiotherapy. The receptors here all came from a human donor with HPV-associated anogenital cancer.

The V and J genes are TRBV2 and TRBJ2-2, with 7 bases that match TRBD1. The CDR3 runs 16 residues. Per the germline V gene, CDR1 is SNHLY and CDR2 is FYNNEI. With 5 bases clipped from V and 6 bases from J, the junction kept 12 bases outside the gene matches. The CDR3 spells CASSTPVTGVAGELFF. CDR3 DNA: TGTGCCAGCAGTACCCCCGTTACAGGGGTGGCCGGGGAGCTGTTTTTT.

This clone came up a few times. V usage is TRBV5-4 and J usage is TRBJ1-1, with 7 bases matching TRBD1. CDR1 and CDR2 (germline): SGHNT, YYREEE (reference sequence). Trimming removed 0 bases from V and 0 bases from J; junction bases left unmatched: 2. The CDR3 has 15 amino acids. The CDR3 sequence is CASSLATGVNTEAFF. CDR3 in DNA: TGTGCCAGCAGCTTGGCTACAGGGGTGAACACTGAAGCTTTCTTT.

This chain links TRBV11-1 with TRBJ1-1, with 7 bases that match TRBD1. Germline lookup yields CDR1 SGHAT and CDR2 FQDESV (reference sequence). This CDR3 spans 14 amino acids. The V and J ends lost 8 bases and 10 bases, in that order; junction bases with no gene match: 16. As DNA, the CDR3 is TGTGCCAGCCACTCCAGGGACAGCCGTCGTCGAGCTTTCTTT. As protein: CASHSRDSRRRAFF.

The chain recombines TRBV4-2 with TRBJ1-2, with D tentatively TRBD1 (5 bases). The V end was cut by 6 bases, the J end by 7 bases, with 12 bases between. Per germline, CDR1 LGHNA and CDR2 YNFKEQ. The CDR3 is made up of 12 amino acids. DNA for the CDR3: TGTGCCAGCAGGGCCATGGGGGGTGGCTACACCTTC. This encodes CASRAMGGGYTF.

The rearrangement links TRBV18 to TRBJ2-1, with D hard to call. This CDR3 region has 12 residues. Germline CDR1 is KGHSH and CDR2 is LQKENI. The ends were cut back, 3 bases at V and 6 bases at J, with 6 bases in the middle. The CDR3 region has the DNA TGTGCCAGCTCACCCCACGCCAATGAGCAGTTCTTC. Protein: CASSPHANEQFF. Variable domain in full (rest from reference TRBV18 and TRBJ2-1): NAGVMQNPRHLVRRRGQEARLRCSPMKGHSHVYWYRQLPEEGLKFMVYLQKENIIDESGMPKERFSAEFPKEGPSILRIQQVVRGDSAAYFCASSPHANEQFFGPGTRLTVL.

The CDR3 loop reads CASSLDSSRGTGGYTF. The CDR3 region has the DNA TGTGCCAGCAGCTTAGATTCAAGTAGAGGGACTGGAGGCTACACCTTC. V is TRBV11-3 and J is TRBJ1-2; TRBD1 might be the D (5 bases). Between the trimmed V and J ends, which lost 0 bases and 8 bases, there was a span of 19 bases. The CDR3 sequence is 16 residues long. Germline loops: CDR1 SGHNT, CDR2 YENEEA.

The chain is built from TRBV10-2 and TRBJ2-6; D is uncertain. The CDR3 consists of 18 residues. The germline V gene has CDR1 WSHSY and CDR2 SAAADI. The ends were cut back, 5 bases at V and 5 bases at J, with 22 bases in the middle. The CDR3 coding sequence is TGCGCCAGCAGTAGTATTGCCACTCTACAAAGTCGGGCCAACGTCCTGACTTTC. As protein: CASSSIATLQSRANVLTF.

V usage is TRBV11-2 and J usage is TRBJ2-5, with 8 bases that match TRBD2. Matching the DNA end better, TRBJ2-7 makes the J call doubtful. CDR1 SGHAT and CDR2 FQNNGV come from the germline V gene. This CDR3 region has 15 residues. CDR3 sequence reads: CASSLSGGGPYEQYF. The CDR3 DNA sequence: TGTGCCAGCAGCTTATCGGGAGGGGGACCGTACGAGCAGTACTTC.

The V call is TRBV7-2, the J call TRBJ1-2; no definite D call. The CDR3 sequence is 14 residues long. Germline CDR1 and CDR2: SGHTA and FQGNSA. Trimming took off 6 bases at V and 0 bases at J, with 11 bases between the two ends. This CDR3 reads CASSTGASNYGYTF. The CDR3 nucleotides read TGTGCCAGCAGTACGGGCGCTTCTAACTATGGCTACACCTTC.

The chain joins TRBV18 to TRBJ1-5, with D perhaps matching TRBD1 (6 bases). Germline V gene sequence: CDR1 KGHSH, CDR2 LQKENI. Trimming stripped 3 bases from V and 5 bases from J, with 23 bases between. CDR3 length equals 18 residues. Here the CDR3 reads CASSPNGGGQGSHQPQHF. The CDR3 bases are TGTGCCAGCTCACCCAACGGAGGGGGGCAGGGGAGCCATCAGCCCCAGCATTTT.

The chain links TRBV5-1 to TRBJ2-5; 9 positions match TRBD2. Germline values: CDR1 SGHRS, CDR2 YFSETQ. The CDR3 has 15 amino acids. Trimming removed 3 bases from V and 3 bases from J; junction bases left unmatched: 6. The CDR3 DNA sequence: TGCGCCAGCAGCTACATGATAGCGGGGGAAGAGACCCAGTACTTC. It translates to CASSYMIAGEETQYF.

This chain links TRBV27 with TRBJ2-3, with D possibly being TRBD1 or TRBD2 (7 bases each). V lost 6 bases and J lost 0, with 16 bases in between. Germline V lookup: CDR1 MNHEY, CDR2 SMNVEV (reference sequence). The CDR3 spans 16 residues. The CDR3 DNA follows: TGTGCCAGCAGCGCAGGGGGGGGACCTAGCACAGATACGCAGTATTTT. Translating it yields CASSAGGGPSTDTQYF.

The gene calls are TRBV19 and TRBJ1-5; D ambiguous. CDR1 and CDR2 from the germline V gene are LNHDA and SQIVND (reference sequence). The V gene lost 1 base and the J gene lost 0 bases, with 25 bases spanning the gap. CDR3 size: 21 residues. In nucleotides, the CDR3 is TGTGCCAGTAGTATAGGGGCCAGGAGTGGCAAGCCCCTTCATAGCAATCAGCCCCAGCATTTT. This translates into CASSIGARSGKPLHSNQPQHF.

This clone appeared a single time. The rearrangement links TRBV7-9 to TRBJ2-1; the D gene could be TRBD1 or TRBD2 (5 bases each). Germline assignment: CDR1 SEHNR and CDR2 FQNEAQ (reference sequence). V was cut by 1 base and J by 0 bases, with 13 bases left in between. The CDR3 runs 17 residues. CDR3 sequence reads: CASSLGFEGSSYNEQFF. CDR3 DNA sequence: TGTGCCAGCAGCTTAGGATTTGAGGGGAGCTCCTACAATGAGCAGTTCTTC.

The chain combines TRBV6-5 with TRBJ2-3; D might be TRBD1 (6 bases). Trimming left V 0 bases short and J 1 base short, with 11 bases between. The CDR3 runs 16 residues. Germline V gene sequence: CDR1 MNHEY, CDR2 SVGAGI. CDR3 in amino acids: CASSYSVRGGTDTQYF. The CDR3 DNA follows: TGTGCCAGCAGTTACTCGGTCAGGGGAGGCACAGATACGCAGTATTTT.

This rearrangement joins TRBV19 to TRBJ2-5, with TRBD2 matching over 7 bases. Trimming removed 5 bases from V and 3 bases from J; junction bases left unmatched: 3. The CDR3 extends over 13 amino acids. CDR1 is LNHDA and CDR2 is SQIVND in the germline V gene (reference sequence). The CDR3 is CASSPTSKETQYF. In DNA, the CDR3 is TGTGCCAGTAGTCCGACTAGCAAAGAGACCCAGTACTTC.

The chain links TRBV27 to TRBJ1-6; TRBD1 matches 7 bases. The CDR3 extends over 15 amino acids. Trimming removed 5 bases from V and 6 bases from J; junction bases left unmatched: 7. Germline V gives CDR1 MNHEY, CDR2 SMNVEV (reference sequence). The CDR3 DNA reads TGTGCCAGCAGTGGGACCGGGACAGTTAATTCACCCCTCCACTTT. Protein: CASSGTGTVNSPLHF.

V gene TRBV4-1 combines with J gene TRBJ2-7, with TRBD2 identical over 10 bases. Trimming at V came to 4 bases and at J to 0 bases, leaving 9 bases not matched to a gene. There are 17 residues in the CDR3. Germline CDR1 reads MGHRA; CDR2 reads YSYEKL. CDR3 residues: CASSPRRTSGSSYEQYF. DNA for the CDR3: TGCGCCAGCAGCCCCAGGCGGACTAGCGGTAGCTCCTACGAGCAGTACTTC.

J is TRBJ2-1 and V is TRBV9, with 7 bases aligning to TRBD2. The V segment lost 0 bases and the J segment 10 bases; nucleotides outside the gene matches: 4. The germline V gene encodes CDR1 SGDLS and CDR2 YYNGEE. CDR3 length equals 13 residues. Here the CDR3 reads CASSVGPSGEQFF. The DNA of the CDR3 is TGTGCCAGCAGCGTAGGGCCTAGCGGAGAGCAGTTCTTC.